This passage covers 18 T cell receptor beta chains from one sample sequenced in a study of radiotherapy plus CTLA-4 blockade in lung cancer. This table comes from immunoSEQ multiplex PCR, and its TCRdb copy is limited to in-frame clones, with some not included. Counted here are around 80,000 clones, roughly four fifths occurring once; the ten biggest clones make up roughly 10%. The sequenced sample was peripheral blood, obtained from a patient treated with radiotherapy plus ipilimumab. The source of these receptors is a human donor with non-small cell lung cancer whose response to radiotherapy plus ipilimumab could not be evaluated.

The chain combines TRBV6-5 with TRBJ2-2, with a tentative D call TRBD2 (7 bases). Per germline, CDR1 MNHEY and CDR2 SVGAGI. The length of the CDR3 is 15 residues. V lost 5 bases, J lost 3 bases, and 13 bases lay in between. The CDR3 DNA follows: TGTGCCAGCAGTCCCGGAGGGGGGGACACCGGGGAGCTGTTTTTT. This encodes CASSPGGGDTGELFF.

The chain uses TRBV7-9 and TRBJ2-5, with TRBD2 identical over 7 bases. The V and J ends lost 0 bases and 5 bases, in that order; junction bases with no gene match: 9. Germline assignment: CDR1 SEHNR and CDR2 FQNEAQ (reference sequence). The CDR3 sequence is 16 residues long. The CDR3 loop is CASSLAHGRGSETQYF. In DNA form, the CDR3 reads TGTGCCAGCAGCTTAGCGCATGGGAGGGGAAGCGAGACCCAGTACTTC.

This chain uses TRBV18 with TRBJ1-2; 9 bases are a match to TRBD1. The V and J ends lost 2 bases and 5 bases, in that order; junction bases with no gene match: 3. CDR1 is KGHSH and CDR2 is LQKENI in the germline V gene. The CDR3 totals 14 residues. The CDR3 sequence is CASSPATGGYGYTF. The CDR3, as DNA: TGTGCCAGCTCACCAGCGACAGGGGGGTATGGCTACACCTTC.

In this sample, this clone turned up a few times. CDR3 coding DNA: TGTGCCAGCAGGCGACAGGGGAACCTCAATTCACCCCTCCACTTT. As protein: CASRRQGNLNSPLHF. The J gene is TRBJ1-6, the V gene TRBV6-5, with 8 bases fitting TRBD1. This CDR3 is built from 15 residues. Germline assignment: CDR1 MNHEY and CDR2 SVGAGI. Trimming removed 6 bases from V and 7 bases from J; junction bases left unmatched: 8.

The chain uses TRBV19 and TRBJ2-7; possibly TRBD2 for D (5 bases). Trimming took 3 bases from V and 3 from J, leaving 12 bases between them. CDR1 LNHDA and CDR2 SQIVND come from the germline V gene (reference sequence). This CDR3 contains 14 residues. The CDR3 protein is CASSMKAGYYEQYF. The CDR3 DNA sequence: TGTGCCAGTAGTATGAAGGCGGGTTACTACGAGCAGTACTTC.

The chain employs TRBV19 and TRBJ2-7; 7 bases are shared with TRBD1. The CDR3 has 13 amino acids. Losses at the gene ends were 6 bases for V and 4 bases for J; bases not matched to a gene: 6. Germline lookup yields CDR1 LNHDA and CDR2 SQIVND (reference sequence). CDR3 residues: CASRGRGIYEQYF. In DNA form, the CDR3 reads TGTGCCAGTAGGGGCAGGGGGATTTACGAGCAGTACTTC.

V is TRBV30 and J is TRBJ2-3, with D tentatively TRBD2 (6 bases). This CDR3 is 15 amino acids long. V was pared by 0 bases and J by 0 bases, with 10 bases between. The germline gives CDR1 GTSNPN, CDR2 SVGIG (reference sequence). CDR3 bases: TGTGCCTGGAGTGTACTAGCCTCTAGCACAGATACGCAGTATTTT. Translated, it gives CAWSVLASSTDTQYF.

For the CDR3, the DNA is TGCGCCAGCAGGTTAGGGACAGCTAATGAAAAACTGTTTTTT. Translating it yields CASRLGTANEKLFF. The chain is built from TRBV5-1 and TRBJ1-4, with 7 bases that match TRBD1. Looked up from germline, CDR1 is SGHRS and CDR2 is YFSETQ. CDR3 length: 14 residues. V trimming: 5 bases; J trimming: 3 bases; junction bases outside the gene matches: 4.

This clone has just a few counts. This chain links TRBV6-1 with TRBJ2-7, with 8 bases fitting TRBD2. The germline CDR1 and CDR2 sequences are MNHNS and SASEGT. With 2 bases clipped from V and 4 bases from J, the junction kept 7 bases outside the gene matches. The CDR3 covers 15 residues. The CDR3 loop reads CASSERSGSPYEQYF. The CDR3 DNA reads TGTGCCAGCAGTGAACGCAGCGGGAGCCCGTACGAGCAGTACTTC.

The chain links TRBV5-8 to TRBJ2-7; 8 bases are shared with TRBD2. The CDR3 runs 13 residues. Germline loops: CDR1 SGHTS, CDR2 YDEGEE. V was clipped by 4 bases and J by 5 bases; unmatched bases: 5. The chain's CDR3 is CASSHGRGDEQYF. Written as DNA, the CDR3 is TGTGCCAGCAGCCACGGGCGGGGGGACGAGCAGTACTTC.

This rearrangement joins TRBV4-1 to TRBJ2-1; 7 bases are shared with TRBD2. V gave up 1 base and J gave up 4 bases; unmatched junction bases: 16. CDR3 size: 19 residues. Germline V gene lookup returns CDR1 MGHRA and CDR2 YSYEKL. CDR3 in DNA: TGCGCCAGCAGCCAAGCTTTTTTCCGAAGCGGGAACAGATACAATGAGCAGTTCTTC. As protein: CASSQAFFRSGNRYNEQFF.

This chain connects TRBV10-2 to TRBJ2-5, with D tentatively TRBD1 (6 bases). The J call may be in error: the DNA end matches TRBJ2-7 better. CDR1 is WSHSY and CDR2 is SAAADI in the germline V gene. This CDR3 is built from 14 residues. The CDR3 reads CASSDWGQTNEQYF. DNA for the CDR3: TGCGCCAGCAGTGACTGGGGGCAGACAAACGAGCAGTACTTC.

This clone was detected only a few times. The chain's CDR3 is CASSISWTANRDTQYF. The CDR3, as DNA: TGTGCCAGTAGTATCAGTTGGACAGCCAATCGGGATACGCAGTATTTT. This chain uses TRBV19 with TRBJ2-3, with D possibly being TRBD1 (6 bases). CDR3 length equals 16 residues. V was clipped by 3 bases and J by 6 bases, with 19 bases between them. Germline CDR1 LNHDA, CDR2 SQIVND (reference sequence).

CDR3 nucleotides: TGCGCCAGCAGCCAAGAAAATGACCTTACGGGCTATGGCTACACCTTC. It specifies CASSQENDLTGYGYTF. The chain joins TRBV4-1 to TRBJ1-2; D remains unclear. The germline gives CDR1 MGHRA, CDR2 YSYEKL. Trimming removed 0 bases from V and 4 bases from J, with 15 bases in between. The CDR3 length is 16 residues.

The chain carries TRBV5-5 and TRBJ1-5, with D perhaps matching TRBD1 (6 bases). V was clipped by 3 bases and J by 4 bases, with 11 bases between them. The CDR3 is 14 amino acids. The germline CDR1 and CDR2 sequences are SGHKS and YYEKEE (reference sequence). CDR3 loop: CASSSEGVNQPQHF. The CDR3 DNA is TGTGCCAGCAGCTCCGAGGGGGTAAATCAGCCCCAGCATTTT.

The chain joins TRBV5-4 to TRBJ1-1, with no clear D. The CDR3 extends over 13 amino acids. Germline CDR1 is SGHNT and CDR2 is YYREEE (reference sequence). Trimming pared 4 bases from V and 6 bases from J, leaving 13 bases between. The CDR3 region is CASSLRSFAEAFF. As DNA, the CDR3 is TGTGCCAGCAGCCTCCGGTCTTTCGCTGAAGCTTTCTTT.

The chain has TRBV5-1 and TRBJ2-3, with a weak D call TRBD2 (6 bases). Germline assignment: CDR1 SGHRS and CDR2 YFSETQ. V shed 4 bases and J shed 6 bases, with 15 bases lying between them. CDR3 length: 14 residues. Here the CDR3 reads CASSVGGVRDTQYF. DNA for the CDR3: TGCGCCAGCAGCGTCGGGGGTGTACGGGATACGCAGTATTTT.

The V and J genes are TRBV19 and TRBJ2-7; D may be TRBD2 (6 bases). Trimming removed 5 bases at V and 5 bases at J, with 10 bases between. The CDR3 is made up of 12 amino acids. Germline-derived CDR1 and CDR2 are LNHDA and SQIVND (reference sequence). In DNA form, the CDR3 reads TGTGCCAGTAGTGGGGAGGTCGACGAGCAGTACTTC. Translating gives CASSGEVDEQYF.